This T cell receptor beta chain appears in the sequencing data of a study of T-cell memory formation after mild COVID-19 (dated by TCRdb to about 2021). A note on the overall study: TCR sequence clusters from the two donors were largely donor specific. In a couple of donors, T-cell clones that expanded and contracted after mild COVID-19 were tracked by sequencing TCRalpha and TCRbeta repertoires over time. Two young, previously healthy adult volunteers made up the cohort, one male and one female.

Overall study outcomes, separate from this receptor: Contracting CD4+ clones appeared mostly in the CM and EM memory subsets, whereas CD8+ clones were enriched in EMRA. The second-wave clones that peaked on day 37 were not confirmed to be SARS-CoV-2 specific. Balanced CD4/CD8 phenotypes were observed for clones contracting from day 15 to 85, whereas a bias towards CD4+ was observed for a second wave of clones expanding from day 15 to 37. Some responding clones were detected in pre-infection memory, suggesting pre-existing cross-reactive memory T cells joined the SARS-CoV-2 response. The study covered only a couple of mild cases, and larger cohorts including severe cases with pre-infection samples were considered necessary.

Ficoll-Paque density gradient centrifugation was used to isolate PBMCs. For this clonotype: Its antigen is still unknown. Base qualities were left out, and no much larger clone turns up one base away.

For sequencing, an Illumina NovaSeq 6000 was employed. TCRalpha and TCRbeta cDNA libraries were built by 5'RACE with constant-segment primers, adding sample barcodes and unique molecular identifiers. RNA was extracted from every sample with Trizol reagent. Amplification of the libraries took two PCR steps, and the second step added a second sample barcode plus Illumina TruSeq adapters. Sequencing of libraries was performed on an Illumina NovaSeq with 2 x 150 bp paired-end reads. The original pipeline was this. The reads were demultiplexed and collapsed into UMI-guided consensus sequences using migec v1.2.7. Using mixcr v2.1.11, UMI consensuses were aligned to TRA and TRB V and J templates and then assembled into clonotypes. Expanded or contracted clonotypes were those called significant by both edgeR and NoisET, with noise models trained on biological replicates. For edgeR calls, the cutoffs were a false discovery rate-adjusted p below 0.01 and a log2 fold-change threshold of 1. As an exploratory analysis of dynamics, PCA with hierarchical clustering was applied to max-normalized trajectories of the 1000 most abundant clonotypes. Separately sequenced CD4+ and CD8+ repertoires were used to assign the CD4 or CD8 phenotype of responding clones. TCRdb reprocessed the public reads (quality trimming at Q25 with fastp, clone calling with MiXCR) and kept in-frame beta chains. Rows are unified per CDR3 protein, each entry keeping the most common DNA and genes. The V and J calls, along with clone size, are taken from TCRdb and not from the paper's own processing. Present in this sample are about 150,000 distinct CDR3 sequences, 13% of which were seen just once. More than 3% of the sample is taken by the ten largest.

The CDR3 starts with the cysteine, ends with the phenylalanine, and has 13 residues. The sequence is cut down to CDR3 DNA, 39 bases in frame from base 1. V ends up 8 bases short and J 4 bases short, with an unmatched junction base count of 4. As encoded in the germline V gene (reference sequence), CDR1 is SEHNR while CDR2 is FQNEAQ. The specimen sequenced was PBMCs or a T cell subset sorted from them (not recorded which). The receptor was isolated from a man aged 18 to 30 who had mild COVID-19 (a few samples of this study predate the infection). The sample titles of this study are shuffled in the database, so cell type and time point are left out; the donor was told from shared clones. The chain was built from TRBV7-9 and TRBJ2-5, with TRBD2 matching 10 junction bases. The CDR3 here reads CASGTSGAETQYF. The nucleotide sequence is TGTGCCAGCGGTACTAGCGGGGCAGAGACCCAGTACTTC.